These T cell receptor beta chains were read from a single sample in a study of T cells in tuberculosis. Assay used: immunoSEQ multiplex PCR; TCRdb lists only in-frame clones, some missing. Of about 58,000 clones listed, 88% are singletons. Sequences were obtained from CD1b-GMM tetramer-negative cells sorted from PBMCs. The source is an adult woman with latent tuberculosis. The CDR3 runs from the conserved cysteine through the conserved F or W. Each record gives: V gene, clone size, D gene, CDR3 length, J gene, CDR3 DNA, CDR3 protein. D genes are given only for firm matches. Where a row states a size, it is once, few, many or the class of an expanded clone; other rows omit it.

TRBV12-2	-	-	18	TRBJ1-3	TGTGCAAGTCGCTTGGAGAAGAGAGGGTCTAGGGCTGGAAACACCATATATTTT	CASRLEKRGSRAGNTIYF
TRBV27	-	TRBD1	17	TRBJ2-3	TGTGCCAGCAGTTTATATGCCAGGGGGATTCCCACAGATACGCAGTATTTT	CASSLYARGIPTDTQYF
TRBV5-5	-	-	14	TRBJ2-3	TGTGCCAGCAGCCAACCGGGAGGCACAGATACGCAGTATTTT	CASSQPGGTDTQYF
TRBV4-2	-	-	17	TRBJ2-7	TGTGCCAGCAGCCAAGATGTTGGTTGGACAGTTTCCTACGAGCAGTACTTC	CASSQDVGWTVSYEQYF
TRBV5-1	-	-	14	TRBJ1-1	TGCGCCAGCAGCTTGGGGACAGCGAACACTGAAGCTTTCTTT	CASSLGTANTEAFF
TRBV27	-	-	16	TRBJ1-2	TGTGCCAGCAGTCCAAACCCTAACTCCGGGTTTAATGGCTACACCTTC	CASSPNPNSGFNGYTF
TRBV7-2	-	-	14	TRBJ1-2	TGTGCCAGCAGCTTAGGTCTATCTAACTATGGCTACACCTTC	CASSLGLSNYGYTF
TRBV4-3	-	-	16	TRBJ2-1	TGCGCCAGCAGCCAGTCCGGGACAACTTTTTACAATGAGCAGTTCTTC	CASSQSGTTFYNEQFF
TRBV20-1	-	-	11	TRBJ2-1	TGCAGTGCTAGTTTCACAATTGAGCAGTTCTTC	CSASFTIEQFF
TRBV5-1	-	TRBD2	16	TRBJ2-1	TGCGCCAGCAGCTTGGATAGGAGCGGGATTAAGAATGAGCAGTTCTTC	CASSLDRSGIKNEQFF
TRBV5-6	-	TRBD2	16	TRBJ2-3	TGTGCCAGCAGCTTGGATCCAGCGGGGGTGATAGATACGCAGTATTTT	CASSLDPAGVIDTQYF
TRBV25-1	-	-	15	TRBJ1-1	TGTGCCAGCAGTGAAGTTGGGGCAGTGAACACTGAAGCTTTCTTT	CASSEVGAVNTEAFF
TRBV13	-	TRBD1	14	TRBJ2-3	TGTGCCAGCAGCTTGGGGACAGGGACAGATACGCAGTATTTT	CASSLGTGTDTQYF
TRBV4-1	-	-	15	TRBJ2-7	TGCGCCAGCAGACAAGGTCCGGGGGAATTCTACGAGCAGTACTTC	CASRQGPGEFYEQYF
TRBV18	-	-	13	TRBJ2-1	TGTGCCAGCTCACCTGGCAGGGGTGATGAGCAGTTCTTC	CASSPGRGDEQFF
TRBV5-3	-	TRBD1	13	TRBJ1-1	TGTGCCAGGACAGGGTCCTTGAACACTGAAGCTTTCTTT	CARTGSLNTEAFF
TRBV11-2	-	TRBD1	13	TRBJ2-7	TGTGCCACTACAGAGACAGGGAAGTACGAGCAGTACTTC	CATTETGKYEQYF
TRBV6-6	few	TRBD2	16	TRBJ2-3	TGTGCCAGCAGTTCGGGACTAGCCTTCGGGGGGGATACGCAGTATTTT	CASSSGLAFGGDTQYF
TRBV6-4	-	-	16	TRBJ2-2	TGTGCCAGCAGTGAGAACGGGATCGTATCATCCGGGGAGCTGTTTTTT	CASSENGIVSSGELFF
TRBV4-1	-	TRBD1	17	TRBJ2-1	TGCGCCAGCAGCCAAGCTTCCACGACAGGGGCCTACAATGAGCAGTTCTTC	CASSQASTTGAYNEQFF
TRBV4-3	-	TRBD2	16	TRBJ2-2	TGCGCCAGCAGCCACCCCGGACTAGCGGGACACGGGGAGCTGTTTTTT	CASSHPGLAGHGELFF
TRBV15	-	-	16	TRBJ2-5	TGTGCCACCAGCAGAGATCAAGGGGGGGCCCAAGAGACCCAGTACTTC	CATSRDQGGAQETQYF
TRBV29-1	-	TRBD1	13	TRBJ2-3	TGCAGCGTTGGGGGACAGGGCGGAGATACGCAGTATTTT	CSVGGQGGDTQYF
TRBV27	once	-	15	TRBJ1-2	TGTGCCAGCAGTGGGGCCGGAATGGATAACTATGGCTACACCTTC	CASSGAGMDNYGYTF
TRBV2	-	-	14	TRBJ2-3	TGTGCCAGCAGGGGGGGACCGAGCACAGATACGCAGTATTTT	CASRGGPSTDTQYF
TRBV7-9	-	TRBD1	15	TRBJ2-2	TGTGCCAGCAGCCTACAGGGGGCGTACACCGGGGAGCTGTTTTTT	CASSLQGAYTGELFF
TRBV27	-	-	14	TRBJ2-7	TGTGCCAGCAGCCGACCGGGACAAACCTACGAGCAGTACTTC	CASSRPGQTYEQYF
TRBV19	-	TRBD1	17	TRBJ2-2	TGTGCCAGTAGTATTCCCCGGACAGGTGCGAACACCGGGGAGCTGTTTTTT	CASSIPRTGANTGELFF
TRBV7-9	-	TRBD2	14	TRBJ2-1	TGTGCCGGCGCTCCGGGGGGTAGGGACAATGAGCAGTTCTTC	CAGAPGGRDNEQFF
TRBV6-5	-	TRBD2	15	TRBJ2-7	TGTGCCAGCAGTTCGCTACTAGCGGGAAAGGACGAGCAGTACTTC	CASSSLLAGKDEQYF
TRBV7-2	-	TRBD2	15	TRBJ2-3	TGTGCCAGCAGCTTAAGAAGCGGGAGTACAGATACGCAGTATTTT	CASSLRSGSTDTQYF
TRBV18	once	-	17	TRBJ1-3	TGTGCCAGCTCACCACCTCGATCCGGGAGGTCTGGAAACACCATATATTTT	CASSPPRSGRSGNTIYF
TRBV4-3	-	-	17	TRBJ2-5	TGCGCCAGCAGCCAAGATGGGGGCAGCGGTAGGGGAGAGACCCAGTACTTC	CASSQDGGSGRGETQYF
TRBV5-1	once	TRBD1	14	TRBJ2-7	TGCGCCAGCAGGCCCGGGACAGGGACCTACGAGCAGTACTTC	CASRPGTGTYEQYF
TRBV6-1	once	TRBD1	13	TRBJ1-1	TGTGCCAGCAGGGACAGGGGCGCGAATGAAGCTTTCTTT	CASRDRGANEAFF
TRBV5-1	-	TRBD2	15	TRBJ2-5	TGCGCCAGCAGCTGGGGGGGGAGGGGAGAAGAGACCCAGTACTTC	CASSWGGRGEETQYF
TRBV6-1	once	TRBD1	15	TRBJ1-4	TGTGCCAGCAGTGAAGAGGGACAGATTAATGAAAAACTGTTTTTT	CASSEEGQINEKLFF
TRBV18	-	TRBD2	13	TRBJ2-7	TGTGCCAGCTCGCGGACTAGCGGGGGCGAGCAGTACTTC	CASSRTSGGEQYF
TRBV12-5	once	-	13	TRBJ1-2	TGTGCTAGTGGTTTGGCCAGGGGCTCCGGCTACACCTTC	CASGLARGSGYTF
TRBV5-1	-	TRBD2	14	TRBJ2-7	TGCGCCAGCAGCCCCGGGACTATCTCCTACGAGCAGTACTTC	CASSPGTISYEQYF
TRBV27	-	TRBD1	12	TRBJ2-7	TGTGCCAGCAGTCACAGGGGGTACGAGCAGTACTTC	CASSHRGYEQYF
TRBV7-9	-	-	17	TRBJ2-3	TGTGCCAGCAGCTTAGGTGTGACAGCAAAAGGCACAGATACGCAGTATTTT	CASSLGVTAKGTDTQYF
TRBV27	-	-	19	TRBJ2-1	TGTGCCAGCAGACCCGGGACAGGAGGTGTTAGCGGGGGACAAAGTGAGCAGTTCTTC	CASRPGTGGVSGGQSEQFF
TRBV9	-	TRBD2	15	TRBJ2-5	TGTGCCAGCACGACTAGCGGATATTCAGGGGAGACCCAGTACTTC	CASTTSGYSGETQYF
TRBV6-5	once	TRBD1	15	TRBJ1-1	TGTGCCACTTCCGGGACAGATGATTTGAACACTGAAGCTTTCTTT	CATSGTDDLNTEAFF
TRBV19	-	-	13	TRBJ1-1	TGTGCCAGTAGTACAGGTATGAACACTGAAGCTTTCTTT	CASSTGMNTEAFF
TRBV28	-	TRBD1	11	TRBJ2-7	TGTGCCAGCAGTTCACCACAGGGGAAGTACTTC	CASSSPQGKYF